The 11 T cell receptor beta chains listed next were all sequenced from one sample in a study of blood T cell dynamics during melanoma immunotherapy. The table came from immunoSEQ multiplex PCR; TCRdb's copy has only in-frame clones and leaves some out. The table lists around 11,000 clones, around nine tenths of them singletons. Regarding time point: week 3, after first cycle of checkpoint inhibitor. This specimen was blood, taken from a patient treated with checkpoint blockade. The receptor set was obtained from a human donor with melanoma.

The rearrangement joins TRBV28 to TRBJ2-7, with a weak D call TRBD2 (5 bases). Germline V gives CDR1 MDHEN, CDR2 SYDVKM. V was pared by 7 bases and J by 4 bases, with 17 bases between. The CDR3 consists of 14 residues. The CDR3 bases are TGTGCCAGCACCCGTCCGGGGTTTTTTTACGAGCAGTACTTC. This translates into CASTRPGFFYEQYF.

CDR3 nucleotides: TGTGCCAGCAGCCAGCGGGGGGGAGCAACGATGGGGACTGAAGCTTTCTTT. Translation: CASSQRGGATMGTEAFF. The gene calls are TRBV11-2 and TRBJ1-1; TRBD1 might be the D (5 bases). CDR3 length: 17 residues. In germline, CDR1 is SGHAT, CDR2 FQNNGV. Trimming shortened V by 5 bases and J by 5 bases, and 24 bases separated the two germline ends.

V and J are TRBV28 and TRBJ2-7; D not resolved. Trimming stripped 5 bases from V and 5 bases from J, with 22 bases between. The CDR3 runs to 16 residues. CDR1 MDHEN and CDR2 SYDVKM come from the germline V gene. The CDR3 spells CASSPHSTAPRDEQYF. The DNA for the CDR3 is TGTGCCAGCAGTCCCCATTCAACGGCCCCCCGGGACGAGCAGTACTTC.

The chain combines TRBV7-7 with TRBJ2-7; 13 positions match TRBD2. V was clipped by 5 bases and J by 0 bases; unmatched bases: 10. The CDR3 length is 18 residues. Germline V gene data show CDR1 as SSHAT and CDR2 as FNYEAQ (reference sequence). The chain's CDR3 is CASSVYGGTSGTSYEQYF. In DNA form, the CDR3 reads TGTGCCAGCAGCGTATACGGGGGGACTAGCGGGACCTCCTACGAGCAGTACTTC.

This chain connects TRBV4-1 to TRBJ2-4; tentatively, D is TRBD1 (6 bases). The CDR3 runs 17 residues. Germline CDR1 is MGHRA and CDR2 is YSYEKL. Trimming shortened V by 1 base and J by 0 bases, and 13 bases separated the two germline ends. In nucleotides, the CDR3 is TGCGCCAGCAGCCAAGGGTGGGGGCAACTAGCCAAAAACATTCAGTACTTC. This gives the protein CASSQGWGQLAKNIQYF.

V is TRBV9 and J is TRBJ2-1; 8 bases are a match to TRBD2. J was trimmed by 6 bases and V by 5 bases; bases with no gene match: 10. The CDR3 length is 15 residues. Per germline, CDR1 SGDLS and CDR2 YYNGEE. The DNA of the CDR3 is TGTGCCAGCAGTGAAGCGGGGGCGTATGGCAATGAGCAGTTCTTC. This gives the protein CASSEAGAYGNEQFF. The whole variable domain, filled in from reference TRBV9 and TRBJ2-1, reads DSGVTQTPKHLITATGQRVTLRCSPRSGDLSVYWYQQSLDQGLQFLIQYYNGEERAKGNILERFSAQQFPDLHSELNLSSLELGDSALYFCASSEAGAYGNEQFFGPGTRLTVL.

CDR3 amino acids: CASSPGGGGTDTQYF. DNA for the CDR3: TGTGCCAGCAGCCCGGGGGGGGGAGGCACAGATACGCAGTATTTT. The chain links TRBV7-9 to TRBJ2-3; TRBD2 aligns across 8 bases. CDR1 and CDR2 from the germline V gene are SEHNR and FQNEAQ (reference sequence). The CDR3 is made up of 15 amino acids. With V trimmed by 5 bases and J by 1 base, 5 bases remained unmatched.

The chain has TRBV6-6 and TRBJ2-7; the D is unclear. The germline V gene encodes CDR1 MNHNY and CDR2 SVGAGI (reference sequence). The V end was cut by 0 bases, the J end by 0 bases, with 6 bases between. The CDR3 sequence is 14 residues long. The CDR3 DNA reads TGTGCCAGCAGTTACTCGTACCGCTCCTACGAGCAGTACTTC. It specifies CASSYSYRSYEQYF.

The CDR3 reads CASSPWGPSEGYEQYF. Written as DNA, the CDR3 is TGTGCCAGCAGCCCCTGGGGGCCTAGCGAGGGGTACGAGCAGTACTTC. The chain recombines TRBV28 with TRBJ2-7; D is tentatively TRBD1 or TRBD2 (6 bases each). CDR1 and CDR2 from the germline V gene are MDHEN and SYDVKM. Deletions cut 6 bases from V and 4 bases from J, with 22 bases between. CDR3 length: 16 residues. Based on the CDR3 plus reference TRBV28 and TRBJ2-7, the full variable domain is DVKVTQSSRYLVKRTGEKVFLECVQDMDHENMFWYRQDPGLGLRLIYFSYDVKMKEKGDIPEGYSVSREKKERFSLILESASTNQTSMYLCASSPWGPSEGYEQYFGPGTRLTVT.

This sequence joins TRBV6-5 and TRBJ2-7; 14 bases agree with TRBD2. CDR1 MNHEY and CDR2 SVGAGI come from the germline V gene. The CDR3 runs 15 residues. V was clipped by 4 bases and J by 7 bases; unmatched bases: 6. CDR3 region: CASSLGGLAGGEQYF. CDR3 coding DNA: TGTGCCAGCAGTTTAGGTGGACTAGCGGGAGGTGAGCAGTACTTC.

The chain has TRBV29-1 and TRBJ2-1, with D maybe TRBD2 (6 bases). CDR1 and CDR2 (germline): SQVTM, ANQGSEA. CDR3 length equals 14 residues. The germline V and J ends were trimmed by 6 bases and 6 bases, with 18 bases remaining between them. The CDR3 DNA reads TGCAGCGTGCGGGGAGGCAGGGCGGGCAATGAGCAGTTCTTC. Translating it yields CSVRGGRAGNEQFF.